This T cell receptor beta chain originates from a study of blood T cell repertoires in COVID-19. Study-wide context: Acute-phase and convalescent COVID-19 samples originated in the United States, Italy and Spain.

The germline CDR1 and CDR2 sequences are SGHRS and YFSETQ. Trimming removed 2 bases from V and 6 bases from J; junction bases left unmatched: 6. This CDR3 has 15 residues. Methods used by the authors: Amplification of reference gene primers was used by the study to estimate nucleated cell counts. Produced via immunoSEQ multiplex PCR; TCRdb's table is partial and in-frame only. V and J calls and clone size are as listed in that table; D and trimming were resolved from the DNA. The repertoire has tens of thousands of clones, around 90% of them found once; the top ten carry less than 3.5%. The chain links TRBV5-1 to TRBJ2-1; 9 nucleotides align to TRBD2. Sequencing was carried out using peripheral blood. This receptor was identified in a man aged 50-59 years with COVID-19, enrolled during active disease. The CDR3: CASSFLAGDLNEQFF. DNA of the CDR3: TGCGCCAGCAGCTTTTTAGCGGGGGATCTCAATGAGCAGTTCTTC. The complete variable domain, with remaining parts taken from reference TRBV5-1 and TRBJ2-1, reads KAGVTQTPRYLIKTRGQQVTLSCSPISGHRSVSWYQQTPGQGLQFLFEYFSETQRNKGNFPGRFSGRQFSNSRSEMNVSTLELGDSALYLCASSFLAGDLNEQFFGPGTRLTVL.